This T cell receptor beta chain emerged from a study of T cells in Graves' hyperthyroidism and ophthalmopathy (dated by TCRdb to between 2017 and 2020). With respect to the entire study: To identify distinguishing TCR V-J signatures, a discovery cohort of some 99 patients was used, comprising some 43 with Graves' ophthalmopathy and approximately 57 with stable Graves' hyperthyroidism. Whether ophthalmopathy could be predicted prospectively was tested in an independent validation cohort made up of 18 to 20 hyperthyroidism patients plus 17 patients who later progressed to ophthalmopathy. The 85 to 100 discovery patients were randomly split 7:3 into training and test sets. After sampling, hyperthyroidism patients received methimazole starting at 30 mg daily, and ophthalmopathy patients received high-dose intravenous methylprednisolone. In about six Graves' hyperthyroidism patients, the study also compared T-cell repertoires from thyroid tissue with T-cell repertoires from blood. The paper reports TCR Vbeta CDR3 sequencing of 135 peripheral blood samples: some 44 ophthalmopathy, roughly 74 hyperthyroidism and around 17 progressor patients.

This clonotype was picked up many times. No antigen is known for it. Base qualities are missing; no much larger clone stands one base away. The TCR beta CDR3 regions were amplified from RNA transcripts. The TCR CDR3 was subjected to a first round of RT-PCR using the HTBI primer set and the Qiagen OneStep RT-PCR kit. Libraries were constructed in a second round of multiplex PCR, after which size selection and purification were carried out. The libraries were sequenced on an Illumina HiSeq2000 using paired-end 100 bp reads. In the source study's methods: SOAPnuke was used to process the raw data, throwing out any read that contained adapters or uncalled bases, had a mean Phred below 15, or lacked an exact constant-primer or identifier match. COPE v1.2.5 was used to merge the high-quality paired reads, and each unique nucleotide sequence was defined as a clonotype. MiTCR v1.1 was used to align the clonotypes against IMGT TRBV, TRBD and TRBJ reference segments. Analysis was restricted to V-J combinations with a frequency above 0.0001, which covered roughly 99% of repertoires. The TCS score was defined as F50 (clonal expansion) divided by E x V (chaos), with BLOSUM62-based TCRdist calculated between CDR3 peptides within each V-J. Welch's t-statistics and random forest reduced some 510 V-J features to roughly 13, which were used in a naive Bayes classifier (R e1071). Thyroid-blood repertoire similarity was quantified with the Morisita-Horn index. TCRdb applied fastp at Q25 and MiXCR to the public reads, then kept only in-frame beta chains. Identical CDR3 proteins give one entry, which carries the most common genes and DNA. V and J calls and clone size were set by TCRdb, not the authors. Across this sample there are approximately 640,000 distinct CDR3 sequences, with just under 45% seen only once. The ten largest account for approximately 7.2% of the sample.

Study-wide findings and limitations: In cross-validation, a model built on a 13 V-J signature told ophthalmopathy apart from stable hyperthyroidism with approximately 90% sensitivity and around 81% specificity, and in testing the same model reached 80%/75%. No statistical method was used to set the sample size in advance, and investigators knew the group allocation. During validation, the model predicted progression to ophthalmopathy a median of approximately 6 months ahead of onset, with 60% to 71% sensitivity and 72.22% specificity. Blood samples also contained most of the expanded thyroid clonotypes (frequency above 0.001), which suggests that blood repertoires may reflect thyroid immune responses.

Measured from the cysteine to the phenylalanine, the CDR3 is 15 residues long. The CDR3 DNA has 45 bases and is translated from base 1. CDR1 SGHVS and CDR2 FQNEAQ were looked up in the germline V gene. V drops 1 base and J drops 0 bases, leaving 9 bases in between. Any patient with an uncontrolled infection, another autoimmune disease, pregnancy or lactation was excluded. Diagnoses relied on clinical symptoms, serum thyroxine and TRAb, thyroid ultrasound and orbital computed tomography. Total RNA was extracted using Trizol reagent, and RNA quality was assessed on an Agilent 2100 Bioanalyzer. The sequencing sample was made of peripheral blood or thyroid tissue (not recorded which). The receptor chain draws on TRBV7-8 and TRBJ1-1; no D segment can be confidently identified. The clonotype originates from an adult man with Graves' disease, either hyperthyroidism or ophthalmopathy (not recorded which). In nucleotides, the sequence is TGTGCCAGCAGCTTAGGTCTTGGAGTGAACACTGAAGCTTTCTTT. Translated, this gives CASSLGLGVNTEAFF.